The 19 T cell receptor beta chains listed next were all sequenced from one sample in a study of cytomegalovirus exposure and HLA in healthy donors. Vbeta (60) and Jbeta (13) primers were used in the PCR. Here immunoSEQ multiplex PCR was the method, and the copy in TCRdb shows in-frame clones only, minus some. Here the sample spans approximately 60,000 clones, 75% to 85% being singletons. Sequencing used PBMCs. The receptors stem from a man aged 25-45 years in good health and CMV-seronegative.

V and J are TRBV30 and TRBJ1-2; unclear D gene. The CDR3 is 12 residues long. CDR1 is GTSNPN, CDR2 SVGIG, per germline (reference sequence). With 5 bases removed from V and 5 bases from J, the gap between germline ends came to 12 bases. CDR3 loop: CAWVSGGYGYTF. CDR3 DNA sequence: TGTGCCTGGGTATCCGGAGGGTATGGCTACACCTTC.

The rearrangement uses TRBV6-5 and TRBJ2-2; perhaps TRBD2 as D (6 bases). CDR1 and CDR2 (germline): MNHEY, SVGAGI. V shed 4 bases and J shed 4 bases, with 13 bases lying between them. The CDR3 length is 15 residues. This CDR3 reads CASSFSQGGTGELFF. The CDR3 DNA reads TGTGCCAGCAGTTTTAGTCAGGGAGGCACCGGGGAGCTGTTTTTT.

V gene TRBV7-2 combines with J gene TRBJ1-3; the D gene is possibly TRBD1 (5 bases). The V gene's germline CDR1 is SGHTA and CDR2 FQGNSA. The CDR3 totals 16 residues. Trimming stripped 3 bases from V and 4 bases from J, with 16 bases between. The CDR3 DNA reads as TGTGCCAGCAGCTTCGGACATCCACAAGCAGGAAACACCATATATTTT. Residues: CASSFGHPQAGNTIYF.

This chain uses TRBV6-6 with TRBJ1-1; unclear D gene. The CDR3 spans 13 residues. Trimming took 5 bases from V and 1 from J, leaving 8 bases between them. Germline loops: CDR1 MNHNY, CDR2 SVGAGI (reference sequence). CDR3 sequence reads: CASSNQENTEAFF. CDR3 coding DNA: TGTGCCAGCAGTAATCAGGAGAACACTGAAGCTTTCTTT.

The J gene is TRBJ1-5, the V gene TRBV7-2; D not certain. The CDR3 runs 14 residues. Trimming took 5 bases from V and 5 from J, leaving 13 bases between them. CDR1 is SGHTA and CDR2 is FQGNSA in the germline V gene. The CDR3 sequence: CASSTGPHHQPQHF. The CDR3 DNA sequence: TGTGCCAGCAGCACTGGGCCCCATCATCAGCCCCAGCATTTT.

This sequence joins TRBV19 and TRBJ1-2; D possibly corresponds to TRBD1 (6 bases). This CDR3 is 13 amino acids long. The V end lost 7 bases, the J end lost 8 bases, and 17 bases lay between the germline ends. The germline V gene has CDR1 LNHDA and CDR2 SQIVND (reference sequence). The chain's CDR3 is CASNPGGRGGYTF. For the CDR3, the DNA is TGTGCCAGTAACCCGGGGGGCCGCGGCGGCTACACCTTC.

The chain is built from TRBV5-1 and TRBJ2-5, with D perhaps matching TRBD2 (7 bases). Germline CDR1 is SGHRS and CDR2 is YFSETQ. The CDR3 consists of 14 residues. V lost 4 bases to trimming and J lost 7 bases, with 17 bases between them. Written as DNA, the CDR3 is TGCGCCAGCAGCGAGGGGGGGGTCTTTGGGACCCAGTACTTC. Translated, it gives CASSEGGVFGTQYF.

This clone was recorded once. The chain employs TRBV18 and TRBJ1-6; no definite D call. Trimming took off 6 bases at V and 7 bases at J, with 16 bases between the two ends. The CDR3 covers 15 residues. Germline V gives CDR1 KGHSH, CDR2 LQKENI. The chain's CDR3 is CASSADLGENSPLHF. CDR3 DNA sequence: TGTGCCAGCTCTGCCGACCTCGGGGAGAATTCACCCCTCCACTTT.

The V gene is TRBV7-2, the J gene TRBJ1-2; 7 bases are shared with TRBD1. Germline V gives CDR1 SGHTA, CDR2 FQGNSA. The V and J ends lost 1 base and 3 bases, in that order; junction bases with no gene match: 8. CDR3 length: 16 amino acids. This CDR3 reads CASSLEFDRDYYGYTF. The CDR3 nucleotides read TGTGCCAGCAGCTTAGAGTTTGACAGGGACTACTATGGCTACACCTTC.

V gene TRBV6-4 combines with J gene TRBJ2-7, with a weak D call TRBD1 (5 bases). V was trimmed by 6 bases and J by 0 bases, leaving 24 bases between them. The germline CDR1 and CDR2 sequences are MRHNA and SNTAGT. The CDR3 is 18 amino acids. The DNA of the CDR3 is TGTGCCAGCAGCCTCGTACCAAGATCTTACAGGTTCTCCTACGAGCAGTACTTC. It is translated as CASSLVPRSYRFSYEQYF.

The chain combines TRBV7-9 with TRBJ2-5; 8 bases are a match to TRBD1. Germline V gives CDR1 SEHNR, CDR2 FQNEAQ (reference sequence). The V segment lost 0 bases and the J segment 7 bases; nucleotides outside the gene matches: 10. The CDR3 loop spans 16 amino acids. CDR3 amino acids: CASSLAPRGPKGTQYF. CDR3 in DNA: TGTGCCAGCAGCTTAGCCCCCAGGGGGCCAAAGGGGACCCAGTACTTC.

This sequence joins TRBV4-3 and TRBJ2-3; 7 bases are a match to TRBD2. J gave up 0 bases and V 1 base, and 4 bases lay outside the gene matches. Germline-derived CDR1 and CDR2 are LGHNA and YSLEER. CDR3 length: 16 residues. The CDR3 sequence: CASSQGTSVSTDTQYF. Written as DNA, the CDR3 is TGCGCCAGCAGCCAAGGCACTAGCGTTAGCACAGATACGCAGTATTTT.

The rearrangement uses TRBV10-3 and TRBJ2-5, with 9 nucleotides matching TRBD2. The CDR3 has 14 residues. V was clipped by 2 bases and J by 5 bases; unmatched bases: 3. Germline V gives CDR1 ENHRY, CDR2 SYGVKD. This CDR3 is CAISEPTSGETQYF. CDR3 nucleotide sequence: TGTGCCATCAGTGAGCCGACTAGCGGTGAGACCCAGTACTTC.

The J gene is TRBJ2-7, the V gene TRBV4-3; D is possibly TRBD2 (5 bases). Germline V gene sequence: CDR1 LGHNA, CDR2 YSLEER. Trimming pared 0 bases from V and 2 bases from J, leaving 11 bases between. The CDR3 runs 15 residues. The CDR3 here is CASSQDYGIPYEQYF. In nucleotides, the CDR3 is TGCGCCAGCAGCCAAGATTACGGGATTCCCTACGAGCAGTACTTC.

The V gene is TRBV4-1, the J gene TRBJ2-7; 9 bases match TRBD1. The ends lost 4 bases at V and 3 bases at J; junction bases unmatched: 10. The CDR3 has 16 amino acids. In germline, CDR1 is MGHRA, CDR2 YSYEKL. Here the CDR3 DNA reads TGCGCCAGCAGCCTCCCCCGGACAGGGGAGAGCTACGAGCAGTACTTC. Its translation is CASSLPRTGESYEQYF.

The rearrangement joins TRBV4-1 to TRBJ1-1, with D possibly TRBD1 on 5 matching bases. V was clipped by 1 base and J by 5 bases, with 20 bases between them. This CDR3 is built from 17 residues. Germline CDR1 reads MGHRA; CDR2 reads YSYEKL. Written as DNA, the CDR3 is TGCGCCAGCAGCCAAGGGTGGCAGGGTCGGATGGGGACTGAAGCTTTCTTT. Translated: CASSQGWQGRMGTEAFF.

The chain links TRBV6-5 to TRBJ2-1, with 7 positions matching TRBD1. CDR3 length equals 14 residues. The germline V gene encodes CDR1 MNHEY and CDR2 SVGAGI. The V and J ends lost 5 bases and 5 bases, in that order; junction bases with no gene match: 6. The CDR3 region is CASSTRTGHNEQFF. DNA for the CDR3: TGTGCCAGCAGTACCAGGACAGGTCACAATGAGCAGTTCTTC.

The chain recombines TRBV28 with TRBJ2-7, with D maybe TRBD2 (5 bases). Germline lookup yields CDR1 MDHEN and CDR2 SYDVKM. This CDR3 is 13 amino acids long. V lost 5 bases, J lost 4 bases, and 12 bases lay in between. As DNA, the CDR3 is TGTGCCAGCAGTGACGGGCGCGGGTACGAGCAGTACTTC. It yields the protein CASSDGRGYEQYF.

This clone was counted only a few times. J is TRBJ2-5 and V is TRBV5-1, with TRBD2 identical over 8 bases. The CDR3 is 15 amino acids. Germline V gene lookup returns CDR1 SGHRS and CDR2 YFSETQ. The V and J ends lost 5 bases and 3 bases, in that order; junction bases with no gene match: 9. In DNA, the CDR3 is TGCGCCAGCAGGCCCCTCGGGGGGGGTGAAGAGACCCAGTACTTC. This gives the protein CASRPLGGGEETQYF.